This is a list of T cell receptor beta chains from one sample in a study of T cells in Graves' hyperthyroidism and ophthalmopathy. TCRdb re-analysed the multiplex PCR reads in MiXCR, keeping a single row per CDR3 protein. There are 450,000 to 500,000 distinct CDR3 sequences in the sample; under 25% occur only once, and around 50% lies in the top ten. Material for sequencing was blood. All receptors derive from a woman in her seventies with Graves' ophthalmopathy. The CDR3 runs from the conserved cysteine through the conserved F or W. Fields, in order: V gene, CDR3 protein.

TRBV11-2 | CASSFSSDTGELFF
TRBV6-1 | CASSESGLAEQETQYF
TRBV11-1 | CASSPRMGGGGLTEAFF
TRBV18 | CASSPQTGNTQYF
TRBV20-1 | CSAPQGAHNEQFF
TRBV7-2 | CASSLRTSGYNEQFF
TRBV7-3 | CASSSVGGETQYF
TRBV10-3 | CATTSGGPGTSETQYF
TRBV12-3/TRBV12-4 | CASSFWGKPSSGANVLTF
TRBV28 | CASSTLYGYTF
TRBV20-1 | CSASLRGRGFF
TRBV19 | CASSTRYNEQFF
TRBV29-1 | CSVAFVSDTQYF
TRBV7-6 | CASSLGSWAAEAFF
TRBV29-1 | CSVEDLVVGNYGYTF
TRBV11-2 | CASSSPPGSEQFF
TRBV5-1 | CASSLNTGGSDEQYF
TRBV29-1 | CSGDLEGPSTDTQYF
TRBV9 | CASSPTPGANSPLHF
TRBV2 | CASSAQRDQPQHF
TRBV11-2 | CASSLLHEQYF
TRBV7-3 | CASTDTSGEETDTQYF
TRBV5-1 | CASTPSLRTIINEQFF
TRBV29-1 | CSVEDQAGQGSATQYF
TRBV7-6 | CASSRGGQETQYF
TRBV5-5 | CASLLLGGRDTQYF
TRBV6-1 | CASTLSRRANVLTF
TRBV5-1 | CASSYSGPSYEQYF
TRBV2 | CASTKAGVAQETQYF
TRBV6-6 | CASSYAGLSEKLFF
TRBV3-1 | CASSQGSGGANTEAFF
TRBV5-5 | CASSLVSGTGSNSPLHF
TRBV25-1 | CASSELTDRSNTEAFF
TRBV6-1 | CASRGQGRYEQYF
TRBV19 | CASSSPWDNSYEQYF
TRBV5-1 | CASSLEWGGDEKLFF
TRBV12-3/TRBV12-4 | CASTVSGANVLTF
TRBV6-2/TRBV6-3 | CASSLDRIRTGELFF
TRBV20-1 | CSASEGGNTEAFF
TRBV28 | CASSPGTRFQETQYF
TRBV20-1 | CSASPGFDQPQHF
TRBV20-1 | CSASSGASHQPQHF
TRBV6-6 | CASSYSRRIQETQYF
TRBV10-3 | CAISEGTGVPYGYTF
TRBV12-5 | CASGLAASGAQYF
TRBV12-3/TRBV12-4 | CASSLEVQDRYEQYF
TRBV11-2 | CASTQRDTQYF
TRBV2 | CASTPEGRTQGGAFF
TRBV3-1 | CASSQEGGRGFGYTF
TRBV30 | CAHGVGDTQYF
TRBV6-4 | CASSPFLGQGGELFF
TRBV7-2 | CASSPLAGENNEQFF
TRBV5-1 | CASSLGLQAYGYTF